This T cell receptor beta chain is drawn from a study of beta chain features in type 1 diabetes. Study outcomes and limitations: Shortening of TCRB CDR3s, moderate but significant, appeared in all four CD4+ subsets of Type 1 diabetes patients. Any PCR bias toward short templates would affect both groups alike.

The purity of all sorted populations exceeded 95%. V lost 0 bases and J lost 5, with 11 bases in between. The CDR3 has 15 amino acids. Germline CDR1 reads LNHNV; CDR2 reads YYDKDF (reference sequence). The whole isolated RNA underwent reverse transcription, so sequencing captured expressed TCRB transcripts. Profiled with immunoSEQ multiplex PCR; TCRdb holds only in-frame clones, not every one. This sample has about 260,000 clones, with around 21% found just once. This clone has a handful of counts. No antigen is known for it. This sequence joins TRBV15 and TRBJ2-4; perhaps TRBD1 as D (7 bases). The receptor was derived from a woman aged 40 to 50 with type 1 diabetes. The sequenced material came from naive CD4+ T cells from blood. The CDR3 region is CATSRDAGQQNIQYF. The CDR3 DNA sequence: TGTGCCACCAGCAGAGACGCGGGACAGCAAAACATTCAGTACTTC.